This T cell receptor beta chain was identified during a study of blood T cell repertoires in COVID-19. Across the study: COVID-19 samples collected from the United States, Italy and Spain covered acute and convalescent phases.

In the original processing: Estimation of nucleated cell counts was performed using reference gene primer amplification. TCRdb keeps only in-frame clones here, not all; method: immunoSEQ multiplex PCR. That table gives V, J and clone size, and the DNA gave D and trimming. Of around 350,000 clones detected, around 87% appear once; the ten largest clones hold around 2.9%. Only a few counts were recorded for this clone. V was trimmed by 5 bases and J by 5 bases, leaving 10 bases between them. Germline CDR1 reads LNHDA; CDR2 reads SQIVND (reference sequence). CDR3 size: 13 residues. Sequenced material: peripheral blood. This receptor was taken from a human donor in a cohort sampled during active COVID-19. The chain uses TRBV19 and TRBJ1-5; D may be TRBD1 (5 bases). Written as DNA, the CDR3 is TGTGCCAGTAGTCCGGGACTAGATCAGCCCCAGCATTTT. It codes for CASSPGLDQPQHF. Variable domain in full (rest from reference TRBV19 and TRBJ1-5): DGGITQSPKYLFRKEGQNVTLSCEQNLNHDAMYWYRQDPGQGLRLIYYSQIVNDFQKGDIAEGYSVSREKKESFPLTVTSAQKNPTAFYLCASSPGLDQPQHFGDGTRLSIL.